These T cell receptor beta chains were read from a single sample in a study of HIV-infected patients and healthy controls. TCRdb itself ran the 5' RACE reads through MiXCR, one entry per CDR3 protein. In the table there are 6,000 to 8,500 distinct CDR3 sequences, approximately 8.4% of which are singletons. Specimen: blood, collected before antiretroviral therapy. Receptors originate from an adult with HIV infection. The CDR3 runs from the conserved cysteine through the conserved F or W. Each record gives: clone size, D gene, J gene, V gene, CDR3 DNA, CDR3 protein. The D gene is left open where the match is weak. Clone sizes are given selectively: once, few, many, or a class where the clone is expanded.

>many|TRBD1|TRBJ1-3|TRBV5-1
TGCGCCAGCAGCTTCTCGGGACAGGGCTCTGGAAACACCATATATTTT
CASSFSGQGSGNTIYF
>medium-sized|-|TRBJ2-7|TRBV29-1
TGCAGCGTTAGGAGGGGCCACGAGCAGTACTTC
CSVRRGHEQYF
>many|-|TRBJ1-2|TRBV6-1
TGTGCCAGCACGCTATGGACAGTGGGTTTGGTTCCAACTGGCTATGGCTACACCTTC
CASTLWTVGLVPTGYGYTF
>medium-sized|TRBD2|TRBJ2-7|TRBV3-1
TGTGCCAGCAGCTTCCGACTAGCGGGGGGGCGGTACGAGCAGTACTTC
CASSFRLAGGRYEQYF
>many|TRBD2|TRBJ2-7|TRBV20-1
TGCAGTGCGTCCGATAGCGGGAGAAGGTACGAGCAGTACTTC
CSASDSGRRYEQYF
>medium-sized|-|TRBJ1-1|TRBV10-3
TGTGCCATCAGTGGCGGGGCATCGGGCACTGAAGCTTTCTTT
CAISGGASGTEAFF
>many|TRBD1|TRBJ1-1|TRBV12-3/TRBV12-4
TGTGCCAGCAGTCTGACAGGGATTAAGAACACTGAAGCTTTCTTT
CASSLTGIKNTEAFF
>many|TRBD1|TRBJ2-5|TRBV6-1
TGTGCCAGCAGTACGACAGGGGGGGGGGAGACCCAGTACTTC
CASSTTGGGETQYF
>medium-sized|-|TRBJ1-5|TRBV7-8
TGTGCCAGCAGCTCCCAGCGGTCAATCCAGCCCCAGCATTTT
CASSSQRSIQPQHF
>many|TRBD1|TRBJ1-6|TRBV5-4
TGTGCCAGCAGCCCCGGGACAGGGGGCAATTCACCCCTCCACTTT
CASSPGTGGNSPLHF
>many|-|TRBJ1-2|TRBV7-9
TGTGCCAGCAGTCCGGACATCTATGGCTACACCTTC
CASSPDIYGYTF
>many|-|TRBJ2-5|TRBV6-1
TGTGCCAGCAGTGAAGGATGGAGGGAGGAGACCCAGTACTTC
CASSEGWREETQYF
>-|-|TRBJ1-2|TRBV3-1
TGTGCCAGCAGCCAAGAATCGACGCTGGAATTCTATGGCTACACCTTC
CASSQESTLEFYGYTF
>once|-|TRBJ2-1|TRBV12-3/TRBV12-4
TGTGCCAGCCATAAACACCAGAGCTCCTACAATGAGCAGTTCTTC
CASHKHQSSYNEQFF
>-|TRBD1|TRBJ1-4|TRBV14
TGTGCCAGCAGCCAGAGAACAGGGGGCGATGAAAAACTGTTTTTT
CASSQRTGGDEKLFF
>-|TRBD1|TRBJ1-1|TRBV30
TGTGCCTGGCGCACAGGGGGTCTTGAAGCTTTCTTT
CAWRTGGLEAFF
>medium-sized|-|TRBJ1-1|TRBV6-5
TGTGCCAGCAGTTACGTCGGCTCGGTTGGCGTCACTGAAGCTTTCTTT
CASSYVGSVGVTEAFF
>-|-|TRBJ2-6|TRBV6-1
TGTGCCAGCAGGGTTTGGGCAGTCGCCCACTCTGGGGCCAACGTCCTGACTTTC
CASRVWAVAHSGANVLTF